These 28 T cell receptor beta chains were all obtained from the same sample, sequenced in a study of patients and donors after allogeneic stem cell transplantation. Each CDR3 protein is one row after TCRdb ran MiXCR on the RT-PCR reads. The sample lists a few hundred thousand distinct CDR3 sequences, over 12% seen once, with 11% in the top ten. The specimen was blood, either unsorted or a sorted T cell fraction (not recorded which). The receptors derive from a human donor who was either an allogeneic HSCT recipient or a stem cell or donor lymphocyte infusion donor (not recorded which). It is not recorded whose cells these are; they may come from a transplant donor.

There are a few counts of this clonotype. The chain is built from TRBV20-1 and TRBJ2-3; D possibly corresponds to TRBD2 (7 bases). Germline assignment: CDR1 DFQATT and CDR2 SNEGSKA (reference sequence). V dropped 3 bases and J dropped 3 bases, with 22 bases sitting between them. The CDR3 runs to 17 residues. Written as DNA, the CDR3 is TGCAGTGCTAGGCCGGGGGGCGCAAGTTTCGGGACAGATACGCAGTATTTT. It is translated as CSARPGGASFGTDTQYF.

This clonotype turned up a few times. This chain uses TRBV7-3 with TRBJ1-6; D is unclear. Deletions cut 4 bases from V and 13 bases from J, with 8 bases between. Germline assignment: CDR1 SGHTA and CDR2 FQGTGA. This CDR3 has 11 residues. The CDR3 region has the DNA TGTGCCAGCAGCTCCCCCGTCCCCCTCCACTTT. This translates into CASSSPVPLHF.

This chain connects TRBV20-1 to TRBJ1-2; D gene uncertain. V dropped 0 bases and J dropped 4 bases, with 15 bases sitting between them. Germline CDR1 and CDR2: DFQATT and SNEGSKA (reference sequence). The CDR3 runs to 15 residues. The CDR3 sequence: CSARDPSGVSYGYTF. In DNA form, the CDR3 reads TGCAGTGCTAGAGACCCGTCGGGAGTCAGCTATGGCTACACCTTC.

This clonotype was counted many times. V gene TRBV10-3 combines with J gene TRBJ2-2; 7 positions agree with TRBD2. V lost 10 bases to trimming and J lost 2 bases; unmatched junction nucleotides: 16. Germline V gene data show CDR1 as ENHRY and CDR2 as SYGVKD. The CDR3 extends over 17 amino acids. The CDR3 sequence is CATSGASTNPNTGELFF. The DNA of the CDR3 is TGTGCCACCAGCGGGGCTTCCACTAATCCTAACACCGGGGAGCTGTTTTTT.

The table lists this clonotype with a few counts. The chain recombines TRBV7-3 with TRBJ2-5; 9 bases agree with TRBD1. Germline V gene lookup returns CDR1 SGHTA and CDR2 FQGTGA. The CDR3 has 16 amino acids. V gave up 5 bases and J gave up 4 bases; unmatched junction bases: 11. DNA of the CDR3: TGTGCCAGCAGCACCACCGGGACAGGGAACCGAGAGACCCAGTACTTC. Translating it yields CASSTTGTGNRETQYF.

The chain uses TRBV12-3 or TRBV12-4 and TRBJ2-3; D not certain. The CDR3 is 13 residues long. The V end was cut by 0 bases, the J end by 7 bases, with 8 bases between. CDR3 protein: CASSLAEVYTQYF. CDR3 nucleotides: TGTGCCAGCAGTTTAGCTGAGGTGTATACGCAGTATTTT.

V gene TRBV29-1 combines with J gene TRBJ2-7, with TRBD1 matching over 7 bases. The ends lost 6 bases at V and 5 bases at J; junction bases unmatched: 10. This CDR3 comprises 13 residues. Germline CDR1 reads SQVTM; CDR2 reads ANQGSEA. The CDR3 protein is CSVRQGVLDEQYF. In nucleotides, the CDR3 is TGCAGCGTAAGACAGGGTGTACTGGACGAGCAGTACTTC.

This clonotype was seen only a few times. The J gene is TRBJ1-5, the V gene TRBV5-6, with no clear D. CDR1 is SGHDT, CDR2 YYEEEE, per germline. This CDR3 is 15 amino acids long. V shed 0 bases and J shed 6 bases, with 13 bases lying between them. The CDR3 spells CASSLGSVDSQPQHF. DNA of the CDR3: TGTGCCAGCAGCTTGGGTTCGGTTGATAGTCAGCCCCAGCATTTT.

This chain joins TRBV4-2 and TRBJ2-6; 7 bases map to TRBD2. V shed 0 bases and J 0 bases; nucleotides not matched to a gene: 8. From germline, CDR1 is LGHNA and CDR2 YNFKEQ. CDR3 length: 19 amino acids. The CDR3 spells CASSQDPGLTGSGANVLTF. CDR3 in DNA: TGTGCCAGCAGCCAAGATCCGGGACTAACAGGCTCTGGGGCCAACGTCCTGACTTTC.

This chain joins TRBV19 and TRBJ1-1; D gene unclear. CDR1 and CDR2 (germline): LNHDA, SQIVND (reference sequence). Between the trimmed V and J ends, which lost 6 bases and 0 bases, there was a span of 8 bases. The CDR3 covers 13 residues. CDR3 residues: CASSPQMNTEAFF. In nucleotides, the CDR3 is TGTGCCAGTAGCCCCCAGATGAACACTGAAGCTTTCTTT. The full variable domain, its missing parts supplied by reference TRBV19 and TRBJ1-1, is DGGITQSPKYLFRKEGQNVTLSCEQNLNHDAMYWYRQDPGQGLRLIYYSQIVNDFQKGDIAEGYSVSREKKESFPLTVTSAQKNPTAFYLCASSPQMNTEAFFGQGTRLTVV.

This clonotype was seen a few times. V usage is TRBV20-1 and J usage is TRBJ2-3, with D possibly being TRBD1 (6 bases). Trimming removed 0 bases from V and 4 bases from J, with 14 bases in between. Per the germline V gene, CDR1 is DFQATT and CDR2 is SNEGSKA (reference sequence). The CDR3 loop spans 15 amino acids. CDR3 residues: CSARDTQGRADTQYF. The CDR3 DNA reads TGCAGTGCTAGAGACACACAGGGTCGGGCAGATACGCAGTATTTT.

This rearrangement joins TRBV12-5 to TRBJ1-5; D ambiguous. The CDR3 extends over 13 amino acids. V was shortened by 7 bases and J by 6 bases, with 13 bases between the two germline ends. CDR1 is LGHNT and CDR2 is FRNRAP in the germline V gene. The CDR3 nucleotides are TGTGCTAGTGCCCTAGCTGGGTTTCAGCCCCAGCATTTT. Translated: CASALAGFQPQHF.

In this sample, this clonotype turned up a few times. V is TRBV7-2 and J is TRBJ2-5; 8 bases line up with TRBD2. Germline CDR1 SGHTA, CDR2 FQGNSA. This CDR3 has 14 amino acids. Trimming removed 6 bases from V and 4 bases from J; junction bases left unmatched: 7. The CDR3 loop reads CASRPPAGAETQYF. In DNA, the CDR3 is TGTGCCAGCAGACCCCCAGCGGGGGCAGAGACCCAGTACTTC.

In this sample, this clonotype turned up a few times. The chain combines TRBV6-1 with TRBJ2-3; D gene unclear. This CDR3 is 14 amino acids long. Per germline, CDR1 MNHNS and CDR2 SASEGT. The V end lost 8 bases, the J end lost 2 bases, and 14 bases lay between the germline ends. CDR3 region: CASLEGLHTDTQYF. The CDR3, as DNA: TGTGCCAGCTTGGAAGGATTACACACAGATACGCAGTATTTT.

This clonotype was seen a handful of times. The chain has TRBV13 and TRBJ2-1; 11 bases fit TRBD2. After removal of 8 bases from V and 5 bases from J, the junction contained 2 bases not matched to a gene. Germline V gives CDR1 PRHDT, CDR2 FYEKMQ (reference sequence). There are 13 residues in the CDR3. The CDR3 DNA reads as TGTGCCAGCGAGACTAGCGGGAACAATGAGCAGTTCTTC. Protein product: CASETSGNNEQFF.

This clonotype has ten or more counts. The chain links TRBV6-2 or TRBV6-3 to TRBJ2-7, with 7 bases matching TRBD2. V was pared by 1 base and J by 8 bases, with 11 bases of the junction left unmatched. This CDR3 comprises 15 residues. CDR1 is MNHEY and CDR2 is SVGEGT in the germline V gene. The CDR3, as DNA: TGTGCCAGCAGTTACTTGTCTAGCGGCGTTTTGAAGCAGTACTTC. Translation: CASSYLSSGVLKQYF.

This clonotype has a handful of counts. V and J are TRBV25-1 and TRBJ1-2, with TRBD1 as a possible D gene (5 bases). CDR3 length: 11 residues. Trimming pared 6 bases from V and 8 bases from J, leaving 10 bases between. Germline assignment: CDR1 MGHDK and CDR2 SYGVNS. CDR3: CASRGVRGYTF. In nucleotides, the CDR3 is TGTGCCAGCAGGGGGGTTAGAGGCTACACCTTC.

This clonotype appeared a few times. The J gene is TRBJ2-6, the V gene TRBV20-1; 7 bases are shared with TRBD1. CDR1 and CDR2 (germline): DFQATT, SNEGSKA (reference sequence). The CDR3 loop spans 16 amino acids. Germline trimming cut 3 bases from V and 2 bases from J; bases unmatched to any gene: 7. This CDR3 is CSARAYDRAGANVLTF. The CDR3 bases are TGCAGTGCTAGGGCCTACGACAGGGCTGGGGCCAACGTCCTGACTTTC.

The chain is built from TRBV20-1 and TRBJ2-1, with 7 bases that match TRBD1. V lost 6 bases and J lost 2; bases outside the gene matches: 7. Looked up from germline, CDR1 is DFQATT and CDR2 is SNEGSKA (reference sequence). This CDR3 has 14 amino acids. CDR3 sequence (DNA): TGCAGTGCGCAGACAGGGATAGCCTACAATGAGCAGTTCTTC. This translates into CSAQTGIAYNEQFF.

This clonotype was picked up a small number of times. This chain connects TRBV25-1 to TRBJ1-4; 7 nucleotides agree with TRBD1. The CDR3 extends over 15 amino acids. V gave up 5 bases and J gave up 4 bases; unmatched junction bases: 7. CDR1 and CDR2 from the germline V gene are MGHDK and SYGVNS. The CDR3 loop reads CASSIWTGRNEKLFF. DNA of the CDR3: TGTGCCAGCAGTATCTGGACAGGCCGTAATGAAAAACTGTTTTTT.

V usage is TRBV5-1 and J usage is TRBJ1-2; 10 positions match TRBD1. The CDR3 runs 18 residues. CDR1 SGHRS and CDR2 YFSETQ come from the germline V gene. V was pared by 1 base and J by 2 bases, with 11 bases of the junction left unmatched. The CDR3 here is CASSLSGTGEGGNYGYTF. In nucleotides, the CDR3 is TGCGCCAGCAGCTTGTCCGGGACAGGGGAAGGCGGGAACTATGGCTACACCTTC.

This clonotype has only a few counts. The V and J genes are TRBV11-2 and TRBJ2-1, with D possibly being TRBD1 (5 bases). CDR3 length: 13 residues. Germline values: CDR1 SGHAT, CDR2 FQNNGV. V dropped 1 base and J dropped 10 bases, with 11 bases sitting between them. The CDR3 spells CASSLGGAGEQFF. The CDR3 DNA is TGTGCCAGCAGCTTAGGAGGAGCAGGGGAGCAGTTCTTC. The complete variable domain, with remaining parts taken from reference TRBV11-2 and TRBJ2-1, reads EAGVAQSPRYKIIEKRQSVAFWCNPISGHATLYWYQQILGQGPKLLIQFQNNGVVDDSQLPKDRFSAERLKGVDSTLKIQPAKLEDSAVYLCASSLGGAGEQFFGPGTRLTVL.

This clonotype appeared a few times. The V call is TRBV12-3 or TRBV12-4, the J call TRBJ2-1, with TRBD2 as a possible D gene (6 bases). The CDR3 is 15 amino acids. V shed 5 bases and J shed 5 bases, with 16 bases lying between them. The CDR3 DNA sequence: TGTGCCAGCAGTCACTCCCTAGCGAGACACAATGAGCAGTTCTTC. Encoded protein: CASSHSLARHNEQFF.

J is TRBJ2-2 and V is TRBV6-4; D is possibly TRBD2 (5 bases). Germline V gene sequence: CDR1 MRHNA, CDR2 SNTAGT. There are 14 residues in the CDR3. With 6 bases removed from V and 4 bases from J, the gap between germline ends came to 12 bases. The CDR3: CASSDGVGTGELFF. Written as DNA, the CDR3 is TGTGCCAGCAGCGACGGGGTAGGCACCGGGGAGCTGTTTTTT.

As regards this clonotype: A much larger clonotype is one base distant, so this may be a read error. V usage is TRBV5-5 and J usage is TRBJ1-2; perhaps TRBD1 as D (5 bases). The germline V gene has CDR1 SGHKS and CDR2 YYEKEE (reference sequence). CDR3 length: 13 residues. The V and J ends lost 5 bases and 4 bases respectively, with 12 bases between them. The CDR3 region is CASSQRDGYGYTF. In DNA form, the CDR3 reads TGTGCCAGCAGTCAAAGGGACGGCTATGGCTACACCTTC.

This clonotype showed up just a few times. The chain carries TRBV7-8 and TRBJ1-4; weak D call: TRBD1 (5 bases). From germline, CDR1 is SGHVS and CDR2 FQNEAQ. CDR3 length equals 16 residues. The ends were cut back, 7 bases at V and 7 bases at J, with 22 bases in the middle. This CDR3 reads CASNTDGAGLGEKLFF. CDR3 bases: TGTGCCAGCAACACAGATGGGGCTGGGTTAGGTGAAAAACTGTTTTTT.

The table lists this clonotype with a few counts. This chain connects TRBV2 to TRBJ2-2; no definite D call. This CDR3 contains 13 residues. The V end was cut by 7 bases, the J end by 7 bases, with 13 bases between. Looked up from germline, CDR1 is SNHLY and CDR2 is FYNNEI. In DNA, the CDR3 is TGTGCCAGCATGGCGATCGGCATCGGGGAGCTGTTTTTT. The encoded protein is CASMAIGIGELFF.

The rearrangement links TRBV7-8 to TRBJ1-5; D gene ambiguous. The V gene's germline CDR1 is SGHVS and CDR2 FQNEAQ. The CDR3 extends over 16 amino acids. V shed 0 bases and J shed 7 bases, with 16 bases lying between them. The CDR3 spells CASSLASLAGKQPQHF. DNA of the CDR3: TGTGCCAGCAGCTTAGCGTCTCTCGCCGGGAAACAGCCCCAGCATTTT.